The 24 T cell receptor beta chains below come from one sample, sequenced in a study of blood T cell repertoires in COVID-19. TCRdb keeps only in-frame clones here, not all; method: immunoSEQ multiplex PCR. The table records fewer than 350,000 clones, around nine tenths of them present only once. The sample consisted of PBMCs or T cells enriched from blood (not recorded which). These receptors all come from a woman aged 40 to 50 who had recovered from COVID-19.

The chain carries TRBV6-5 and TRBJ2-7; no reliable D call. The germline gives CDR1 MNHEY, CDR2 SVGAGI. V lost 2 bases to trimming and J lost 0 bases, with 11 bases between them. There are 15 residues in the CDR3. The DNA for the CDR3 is TGTGCCAGCAGTTACGGTCCCCCCGGCTCCTACGAGCAGTACTTC. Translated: CASSYGPPGSYEQYF.

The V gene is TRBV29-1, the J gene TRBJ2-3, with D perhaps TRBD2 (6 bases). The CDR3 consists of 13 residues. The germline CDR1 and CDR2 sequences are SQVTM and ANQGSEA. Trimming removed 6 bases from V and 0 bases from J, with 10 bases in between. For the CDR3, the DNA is TGCAGCGTAAGAGGGACTAGCACAGATACGCAGTATTTT. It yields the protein CSVRGTSTDTQYF.

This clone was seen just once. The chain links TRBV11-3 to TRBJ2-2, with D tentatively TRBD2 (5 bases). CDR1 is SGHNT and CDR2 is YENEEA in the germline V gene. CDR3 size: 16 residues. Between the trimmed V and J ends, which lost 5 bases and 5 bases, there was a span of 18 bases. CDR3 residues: CASSPGRDGRTGELFF. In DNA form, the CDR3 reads TGTGCCAGCAGCCCCGGAAGGGATGGGAGAACCGGGGAGCTGTTTTTT.

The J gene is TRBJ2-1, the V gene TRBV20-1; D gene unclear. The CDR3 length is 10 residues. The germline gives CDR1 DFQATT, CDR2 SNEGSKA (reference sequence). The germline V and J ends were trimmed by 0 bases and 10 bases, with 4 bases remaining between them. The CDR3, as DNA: TGCAGTGCTAGAGATATGGAGCAGTTCTTC. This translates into CSARDMEQFF.

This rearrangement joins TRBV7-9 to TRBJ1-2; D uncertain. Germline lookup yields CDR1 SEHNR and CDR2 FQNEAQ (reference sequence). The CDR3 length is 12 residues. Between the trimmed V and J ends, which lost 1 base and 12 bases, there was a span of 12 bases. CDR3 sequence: CASSLGSGNNTF. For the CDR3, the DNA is TGTGCCAGCAGCTTAGGGTCGGGTAACAACACCTTC.

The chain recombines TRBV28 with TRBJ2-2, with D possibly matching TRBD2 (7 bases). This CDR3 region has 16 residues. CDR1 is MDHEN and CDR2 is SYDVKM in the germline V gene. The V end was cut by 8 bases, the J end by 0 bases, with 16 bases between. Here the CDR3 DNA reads TGTGCCAGCGTCCCCGGGGGGCCCCCGAACACCGGGGAGCTGTTTTTT. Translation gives CASVPGGPPNTGELFF.

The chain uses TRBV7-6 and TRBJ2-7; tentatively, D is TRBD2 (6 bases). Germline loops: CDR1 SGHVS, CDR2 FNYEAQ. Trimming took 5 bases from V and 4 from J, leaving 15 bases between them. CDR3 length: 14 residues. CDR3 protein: CASSPTLAVYEQYF. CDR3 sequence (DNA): TGTGCCAGCAGCCCCACGTTAGCGGTTTACGAGCAGTACTTC.

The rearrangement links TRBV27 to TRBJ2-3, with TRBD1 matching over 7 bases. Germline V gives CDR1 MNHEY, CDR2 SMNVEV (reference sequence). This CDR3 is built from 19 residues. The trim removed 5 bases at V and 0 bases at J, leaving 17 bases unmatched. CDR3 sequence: CASSIFWTRDSPSTDTQYF. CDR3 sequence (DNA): TGTGCCAGCAGTATATTTTGGACCCGGGACAGCCCTAGCACAGATACGCAGTATTTT.

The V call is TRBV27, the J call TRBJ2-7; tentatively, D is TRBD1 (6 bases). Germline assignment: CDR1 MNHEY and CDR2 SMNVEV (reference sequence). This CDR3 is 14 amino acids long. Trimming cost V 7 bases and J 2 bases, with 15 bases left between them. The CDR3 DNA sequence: TGTGCCAGCACCGAGGGACACCCACCCTACGAGCAGTACTTC. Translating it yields CASTEGHPPYEQYF.

The DNA for the CDR3 is TGTGCCAGTAGTCATTTTTCAGGGGGCAATCAGCCCCAGCATTTT. Translated, it gives CASSHFSGGNQPQHF. The V gene is TRBV19, the J gene TRBJ1-5; weak D call: TRBD1 (6 bases). Per germline, CDR1 LNHDA and CDR2 SQIVND (reference sequence). V dropped 5 bases and J dropped 2 bases, with 13 bases sitting between them. The CDR3 has 15 residues.

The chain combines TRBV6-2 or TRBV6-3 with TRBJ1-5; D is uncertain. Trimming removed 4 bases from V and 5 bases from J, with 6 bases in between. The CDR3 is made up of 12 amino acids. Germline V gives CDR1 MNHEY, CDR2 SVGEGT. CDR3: CASSSGYQPQHF. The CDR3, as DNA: TGTGCCAGCAGTTCGGGATATCAGCCCCAGCATTTT.

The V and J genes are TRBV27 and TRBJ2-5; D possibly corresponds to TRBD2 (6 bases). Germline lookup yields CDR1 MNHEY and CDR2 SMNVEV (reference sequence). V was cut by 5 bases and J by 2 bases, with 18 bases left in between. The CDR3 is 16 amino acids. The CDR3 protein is CASSTKVGGQQETQYF. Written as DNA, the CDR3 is TGTGCCAGCAGTACGAAAGTGGGGGGTCAGCAAGAGACCCAGTACTTC.

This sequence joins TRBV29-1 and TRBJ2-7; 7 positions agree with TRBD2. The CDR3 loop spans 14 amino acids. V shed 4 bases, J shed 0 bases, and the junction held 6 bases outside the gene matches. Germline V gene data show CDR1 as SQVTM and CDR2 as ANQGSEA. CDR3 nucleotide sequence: TGCAGCGTTGGGGAGCGGGGAAGCTCCTACGAGCAGTACTTC. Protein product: CSVGERGSSYEQYF.

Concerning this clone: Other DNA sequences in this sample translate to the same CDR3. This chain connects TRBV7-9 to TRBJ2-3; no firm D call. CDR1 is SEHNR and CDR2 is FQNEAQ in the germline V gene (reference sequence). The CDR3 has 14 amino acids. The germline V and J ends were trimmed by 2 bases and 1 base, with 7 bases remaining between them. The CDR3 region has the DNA TGTGCCAGCAGCTTATTGGCAGGCACAGATACGCAGTATTTT. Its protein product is CASSLLAGTDTQYF.

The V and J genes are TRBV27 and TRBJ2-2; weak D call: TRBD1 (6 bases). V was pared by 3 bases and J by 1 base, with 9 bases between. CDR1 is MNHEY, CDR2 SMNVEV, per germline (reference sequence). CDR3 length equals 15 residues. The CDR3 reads CASSFRGRNTGELFF. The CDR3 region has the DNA TGTGCCAGCAGTTTCAGGGGTAGGAACACCGGGGAGCTGTTTTTT.

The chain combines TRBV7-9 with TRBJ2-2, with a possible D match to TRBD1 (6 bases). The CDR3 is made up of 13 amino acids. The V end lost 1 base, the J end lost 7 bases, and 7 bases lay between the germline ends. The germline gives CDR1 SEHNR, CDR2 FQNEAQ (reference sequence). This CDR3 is CASSLEQGGELFF. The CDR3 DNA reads TGTGCCAGCAGCTTAGAACAGGGCGGGGAGCTGTTTTTT.

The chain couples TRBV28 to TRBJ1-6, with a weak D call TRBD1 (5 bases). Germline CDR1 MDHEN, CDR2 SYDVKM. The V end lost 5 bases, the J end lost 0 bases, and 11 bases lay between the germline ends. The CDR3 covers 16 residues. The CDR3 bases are TGTGCCAGCAGTCCATTAGGACACTCCTATAATTCACCCCTCCACTTT. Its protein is CASSPLGHSYNSPLHF.

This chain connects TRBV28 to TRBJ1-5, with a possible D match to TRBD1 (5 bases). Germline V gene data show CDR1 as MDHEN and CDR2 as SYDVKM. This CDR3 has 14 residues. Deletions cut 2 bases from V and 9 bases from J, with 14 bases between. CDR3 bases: TGTGCCAGCAGTTTACCCGGCAGGGATACGCCCCAGCATTTT. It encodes CASSLPGRDTPQHF.

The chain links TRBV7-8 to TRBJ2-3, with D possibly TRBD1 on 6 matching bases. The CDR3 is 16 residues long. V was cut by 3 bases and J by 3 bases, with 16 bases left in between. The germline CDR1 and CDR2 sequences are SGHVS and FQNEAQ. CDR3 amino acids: CASSFVWAGETDTQYF. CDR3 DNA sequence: TGTGCCAGCAGCTTTGTCTGGGCAGGGGAGACAGATACGCAGTATTTT.

The CDR3 here is CASSDRGSTDTQYF. The CDR3 DNA sequence: TGCGCCAGCAGCGACAGGGGGTCCACAGATACGCAGTATTTT. This chain connects TRBV4-3 to TRBJ2-3, with 9 bases fitting TRBD1. The germline CDR1 and CDR2 sequences are LGHNA and YSLEER. With 5 bases clipped from V and 2 bases from J, the junction kept 2 bases outside the gene matches. CDR3 size: 14 residues.

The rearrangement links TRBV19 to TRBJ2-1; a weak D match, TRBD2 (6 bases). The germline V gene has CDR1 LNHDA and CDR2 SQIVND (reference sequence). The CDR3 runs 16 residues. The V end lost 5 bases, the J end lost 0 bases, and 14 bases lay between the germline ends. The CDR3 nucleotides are TGTGCCAGTAGTTTCCGCGACGGGAGCTCCTACAATGAGCAGTTCTTC. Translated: CASSFRDGSSYNEQFF.

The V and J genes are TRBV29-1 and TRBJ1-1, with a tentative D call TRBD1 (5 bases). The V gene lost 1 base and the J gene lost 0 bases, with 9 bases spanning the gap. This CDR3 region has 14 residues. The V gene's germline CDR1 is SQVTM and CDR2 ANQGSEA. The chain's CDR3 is CSVEVDRMNTEAFF. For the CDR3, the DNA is TGCAGCGTTGAAGTCGACAGAATGAACACTGAAGCTTTCTTT.

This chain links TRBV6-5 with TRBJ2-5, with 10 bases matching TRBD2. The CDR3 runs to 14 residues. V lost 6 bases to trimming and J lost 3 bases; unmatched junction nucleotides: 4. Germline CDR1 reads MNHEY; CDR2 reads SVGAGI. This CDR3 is CASSPLAGKETQYF. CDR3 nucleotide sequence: TGTGCCAGCAGCCCACTAGCGGGAAAAGAGACCCAGTACTTC.

As DNA, the CDR3 is TGTGCCAGCAGTCTCCGGACTAGTGGGTACGAGCAGTACTTC. Residues: CASSLRTSGYEQYF. The rearrangement links TRBV27 to TRBJ2-7, with TRBD2 matching 7 bases. The germline V gene has CDR1 MNHEY and CDR2 SMNVEV (reference sequence). Trimming at V came to 5 bases and at J to 4 bases, leaving 8 bases not matched to a gene. This CDR3 has 14 amino acids.